Listed below are T cell receptor beta chains from one sample, sequenced in a study of cytomegalovirus exposure and HLA in healthy donors. Profiled with immunoSEQ multiplex PCR; TCRdb holds only in-frame clones, not every one. Here the sample table reports some 53,000 clones. Sequenced: PBMCs. The receptor source for this set is a woman aged 55-75 years in good health and CMV-seropositive. CDR3s include the opening cysteine and the closing phenylalanine or tryptophan. A D gene is named only where the DNA matches it firmly. The size field is filled for only some rows; it gives once, few, many or a size class.

TRBJ2-1 | TRBD1 | TRBV11-2 | . | TGTGCCAGCAGACTGTCAGGGGGAAATGAGCAGTTCTTC | CASRLSGGNEQFF
TRBJ2-2 | TRBD1 | TRBV6-4 | . | TGTGCCACCACAACGGGACAGAGGAACACCGGGGAGCTGTTTTTT | CATTTGQRNTGELFF
TRBJ2-7 | TRBD2 | TRBV6-1 | . | TGTGCCAGCAGTGAAGTGGCGGGGGTCTCCTACGAGCAGTACTTC | CASSEVAGVSYEQYF
TRBJ2-7 | TRBD1 | TRBV6-5 | . | TGTGCCTCATGGACAGGTGCCTACGAGCAGTACTTC | CASWTGAYEQYF
TRBJ1-5 | TRBD1 | TRBV2 | . | TGTGCCAGCAGGGGGACAGGGTTGGATCAGCCCCAGCATTTT | CASRGTGLDQPQHF
TRBJ1-2 | TRBD1 | TRBV4-1 | . | TGCGCCAGCAGCCAACCTTTGTACAGGGGAGAAAACTATGGCTACACCTTC | CASSQPLYRGENYGYTF
TRBJ2-1 | TRBD1 | TRBV7-2 | . | TGTGCCAGCAGTCAACAGGGGGCAGGCCATGAGCAGTTCTTC | CASSQQGAGHEQFF
TRBJ2-5 | TRBD2 | TRBV19 | . | TGTGCCAGTACGGGGGGGCAAGAGACCCAGTACTTC | CASTGGQETQYF
TRBJ2-7 | TRBD1 | TRBV18 | . | TGTGCCAGCTCCCCAACAGGGGCAGGGAGCTCCTACGAGCAGTACTTC | CASSPTGAGSSYEQYF
TRBJ1-5 | . | TRBV27 | . | TGTGCCAGCAGCCCCAGGGGCGATCAGCCCCAGCATTTT | CASSPRGDQPQHF
TRBJ2-1 | TRBD2 | TRBV2 | . | TGTGCCAGCAGTGAGGGCGGGGGGGCCAATGAGCAGTTCTTC | CASSEGGGANEQFF
TRBJ1-3 | TRBD1 | TRBV18 | . | TGTGCCAGCTCACCTAGGGACAGCTCAAACAACATATATTTT | CASSPRDSSNNIYF
TRBJ1-5 | TRBD1 | TRBV5-6 | . | TGTGCCAGCAGCGCCGGGACAGGGGCTAGCAATCAGCCCCAGCATTTT | CASSAGTGASNQPQHF
TRBJ1-4 | TRBD1 | TRBV6-9 | . | TGTGCCAGCAGTTACCTCCCGGACTGGACAGGGGGTTGTGAAAAACTGTTTTTT | CASSYLPDWTGGCEKLFF
TRBJ1-2 | . | TRBV5-1 | . | TGCGCCAGCAGCTTGGGTAGCGGGGATGGCTATGGCTACACCTTC | CASSLGSGDGYGYTF
TRBJ2-7 | TRBD2 | TRBV18 | large | TGTGCCAGCTCACCAGGGGCGGGGGGGCCCTACGAGCAGTACTTC | CASSPGAGGPYEQYF
TRBJ2-7 | TRBD1 | TRBV2 | . | TGTGCCAGCCTGAGTAGGGACAGCGAGTACGAGCAGTACTTC | CASLSRDSEYEQYF
TRBJ2-7 | TRBD1 | TRBV19 | . | TGTGCCAGTAGTATACCCTCGGGACAGGGGGCGGGACAGCAGTACTTC | CASSIPSGQGAGQQYF
TRBJ1-1 | . | TRBV4-3 | . | TGCGCCAGCAGCCAAACTGGGGGCGGGACTGAAGCTTTCTTT | CASSQTGGGTEAFF
TRBJ1-5 | . | TRBV4-1 | . | TGCGCCAGCGCTCGGGGAGGAGGCAATCAGCCCCAGCATTTT | CASARGGGNQPQHF
TRBJ1-2 | TRBD1 | TRBV4-1 | . | TGCGCCAGCAGCCAAGTTCAGGGGGGCGGAGGCTACACCTTC | CASSQVQGGGGYTF